This TCR beta chain was profiled in a study of shared clonotypes between healthy human individuals. Across the whole study: The composition of the donors was a couple of women and a few men aged 18 to 49. Study-level findings and limits: Compared with clonotypes that all four donors shared, non-shared clonotypes had lower generation probabilities. Specimens sampled were limited to blood, with tissue repertoires likely differing.

CD45RO-negative, CCR7-selected cells formed the naive CD8 fraction, which excluded terminally differentiated effector memory CD45RA+ cells. All donors qualified as healthy HIV-negative adults and had experienced no recent acute infections or vaccinations. Produced via immunoSEQ multiplex PCR; TCRdb's table is partial and in-frame only. The table shows 650,000 to 800,000 clones, with 92% occurring only once. To note about this clone: What it binds is unknown.

The source of this sequence is a man younger than 45 in good health. Specimen: naive CD8+ T cells sorted from blood.

The CDR3 DNA reads as TGTGCCAGCAGTGACTTTAGCGGCAGCTCCTACAATGAGCAGTTCTTC. As protein: CASSDFSGSSYNEQFF. This chain uses TRBV6-4 with TRBJ2-1; maybe TRBD2 (6 bases). Trimming took off 1 base at V and 0 bases at J, with 10 bases between the two ends. Looked up from germline, CDR1 is MRHNA and CDR2 is SNTAGT. The CDR3 is 16 amino acids.